Shown below are 29 T cell receptor beta chains from a single sample sequenced in a study of identical twins. TCRdb ran MiXCR on the 5' RACE reads and lists one entry per CDR3 protein. The sample contains more than 400,000 distinct CDR3 sequences, 15% of which appear only once. These sequences were also reported in another study, on yellow fever vaccine responses in identical twins.

Sample: CD4+ T cells sorted from blood. Receptors originate from a woman under 30 in good health.

The V gene is TRBV6-5, the J gene TRBJ2-7, with unresolved D. The CDR3 is 12 amino acids. V was shortened by 3 bases and J by 4 bases, with 7 bases between the two germline ends. CDR1 and CDR2 (germline): MNHEY, SVGAGI. CDR3 in DNA: TGTGCCAGCAGTTATAGCCGGTACGAGCAGTACTTC. Protein: CASSYSRYEQYF.

The sample holds many counts of this clonotype. The V call is TRBV4-2, the J call TRBJ1-2; a possible D gene is TRBD1 (5 bases). The CDR3 has 14 residues. The V gene's germline CDR1 is LGHNA and CDR2 YNFKEQ. Trimming pared 1 base from V and 3 bases from J, leaving 9 bases between. The CDR3 reads CASSQALGDYGYTF. The CDR3 nucleotides are TGTGCCAGCAGCCAAGCACTAGGGGACTATGGCTACACCTTC.

The table lists this clonotype with many counts. The chain carries TRBV12-3 or TRBV12-4 and TRBJ2-7; 9 nucleotides align to TRBD2. V gave up 1 base and J gave up 2 bases; unmatched junction bases: 0. The CDR3 covers 14 residues. The CDR3 protein is CASSLGTSAYEQYF. In DNA, the CDR3 is TGTGCCAGCAGTTTAGGGACTAGCGCCTACGAGCAGTACTTC.

This clonotype has just a few counts. The chain is built from TRBV4-1 and TRBJ2-7; possible D gene TRBD2, 7 bases. The CDR3 sequence is 16 residues long. Germline V gives CDR1 MGHRA, CDR2 YSYEKL. V lost 4 bases to trimming and J lost 1 base, with 17 bases between them. The chain's CDR3 is CASSPDAGALSYEQYF. The DNA of the CDR3 is TGCGCCAGCAGCCCGGATGCGGGGGCCCTTTCCTACGAGCAGTACTTC.

This clonotype was recorded a few times. The rearrangement links TRBV29-1 to TRBJ2-5; 7 positions match TRBD1. CDR1 is SQVTM and CDR2 is ANQGSEA in the germline V gene. This CDR3 is 14 amino acids long. The J segment lost 2 bases and the V segment lost 6 bases, leaving 9 bases of the junction unmatched. The CDR3 here is CSVRPGTAQETQYF. The CDR3, as DNA: TGCAGCGTACGGCCCGGGACAGCTCAAGAGACCCAGTACTTC.

The table lists this clonotype with many counts. This rearrangement joins TRBV10-3 to TRBJ2-3; D is undetermined. Trimming took off 9 bases at V and 9 bases at J, with 19 bases between the two ends. Looked up from germline, CDR1 is ENHRY and CDR2 is SYGVKD. The CDR3 totals 13 residues. The CDR3: CAIPDGPTATQYF. The CDR3 nucleotides read TGTGCCATTCCGGACGGACCCACGGCCACGCAGTATTTT.

V gene TRBV6-5 combines with J gene TRBJ2-5; TRBD1 matches 10 bases. CDR1 MNHEY and CDR2 SVGAGI come from the germline V gene. This CDR3 comprises 16 residues. V lost 1 base to trimming and J lost 3 bases; unmatched junction nucleotides: 5. In DNA, the CDR3 is TGTGCCAGCAGTTACTTCGGGACAGGGGTGGAAGAGACCCAGTACTTC. Residues: CASSYFGTGVEETQYF.

The rearrangement links TRBV2 to TRBJ2-7, with TRBD2 matching over 8 bases. V lost 7 bases, J lost 6 bases, and 17 bases stayed unmatched. Germline loops: CDR1 SNHLY, CDR2 FYNNEI. CDR3 length: 16 residues. CDR3: CASIKGAVLAGFEQYV. The DNA of the CDR3 is TGTGCCAGCATTAAAGGCGCGGTGCTAGCGGGTTTCGAGCAGTACGTC.

The chain recombines TRBV6-5 with TRBJ1-2, with D hard to call. CDR1 and CDR2 from the germline V gene are MNHEY and SVGAGI. This CDR3 spans 11 amino acids. The V end was cut by 6 bases, the J end by 4 bases, with 6 bases between. The CDR3 bases are TGTGCCAGCAGGGGAAGCTATGGCTACACCTTC. It yields the protein CASRGSYGYTF.

The chain links TRBV2 to TRBJ2-2; 9 positions match TRBD2. Germline V gene sequence: CDR1 SNHLY, CDR2 FYNNEI. The junction had 5 bases not matched to a gene; V was cut back by 4 bases and J by 5 bases. The CDR3 spans 15 residues. Here the CDR3 reads CASSALAGYTGELFF. Written as DNA, the CDR3 is TGTGCCAGCAGTGCCCTAGCGGGATATACCGGGGAGCTGTTTTTT.

The V and J genes are TRBV2 and TRBJ2-3; TRBD2 matches at 7 bases. The CDR3 has 13 residues. V gave up 11 bases and J gave up 0 bases; unmatched junction bases: 5. CDR1 and CDR2 from the germline V gene are SNHLY and FYNNEI. CDR3 nucleotide sequence: TGTGCCCCAAGGGGACTAAGCACAGATACGCAGTATTTT. It translates to CAPRGLSTDTQYF.

The chain combines TRBV9 with TRBJ1-1; D remains unclear. V was pared by 1 base and J by 5 bases, with 15 bases between. CDR1 is SGDLS and CDR2 is YYNGEE in the germline V gene. CDR3 length: 15 amino acids. CDR3 nucleotide sequence: TGTGCCAGCAGCGTATACCCCCGGGCGGGGACTGAAGCTTTCTTT. It specifies CASSVYPRAGTEAFF.

The chain is built from TRBV7-9 and TRBJ2-5; D might be TRBD1 (6 bases). The CDR3 consists of 14 residues. V was clipped by 1 base and J by 4 bases, with 10 bases between them. Germline CDR1 reads SEHNR; CDR2 reads FQNEAQ (reference sequence). The CDR3 is CASSLVLGGETQYF. CDR3 sequence (DNA): TGTGCCAGCAGCTTAGTTTTAGGGGGAGAGACCCAGTACTTC.

This clonotype was counted between two and nine times. V gene TRBV28 combines with J gene TRBJ2-5; 7 nucleotides line up with TRBD1. V was clipped by 8 bases and J by 3 bases; unmatched bases: 12. The CDR3 length is 15 residues. Per germline, CDR1 MDHEN and CDR2 SYDVKM. CDR3: CASQLDGTVKETQYF. CDR3 nucleotide sequence: TGTGCCAGCCAATTAGACGGGACAGTTAAAGAGACCCAGTACTTC.

The rearrangement joins TRBV5-3 to TRBJ2-1, with D possibly being TRBD2 (6 bases). TRBV5-3 carries the ORF label, with uncertain function. The length of the CDR3 is 13 residues. Between the trimmed V and J ends, which lost 4 bases and 8 bases, there was a span of 13 bases. CDR3 DNA sequence: TGTGCCAGAAGCAATCCTAGCGTCTATGAGCAGTTCTTC. It translates to CARSNPSVYEQFF.

The chain employs TRBV5-1 and TRBJ2-2; the D gene is possibly TRBD2 (5 bases). Germline assignment: CDR1 SGHRS and CDR2 YFSETQ. V lost 2 bases and J lost 6, with 11 bases in between. The CDR3 consists of 14 residues. In nucleotides, the CDR3 is TGCGCCAGCAGCTTCGAGGGAGTCGCCGGGGAGCTGTTTTTT. Protein product: CASSFEGVAGELFF.

CDR3 amino acids: CASSPGTDHNSPLHF. The DNA for the CDR3 is TGTGCCAGCAGCCCAGGGACAGACCATAATTCACCCCTCCACTTT. The rearrangement joins TRBV7-9 to TRBJ1-6, with 7 bases that match TRBD1. J lost 5 bases, V lost 5 bases, and 6 bases had no gene match. In germline, CDR1 is SEHNR, CDR2 FQNEAQ (reference sequence). The CDR3 spans 15 residues.

This rearrangement joins TRBV7-3 to TRBJ2-7, with a possible D match to TRBD1 (6 bases). Trimming left V 5 bases short and J 3 bases short, with 11 bases between. There are 13 residues in the CDR3. The germline gives CDR1 SGHTA, CDR2 FQGTGA. DNA for the CDR3: TGTGCCAGCAGCGGTGGACAGAACTACGAGCAGTACTTC. Translated, it gives CASSGGQNYEQYF.

In its sample, this clonotype was seen a few times. The V and J genes are TRBV5-1 and TRBJ1-5; a weak D match, TRBD1 (6 bases). Germline CDR1 is SGHRS and CDR2 is YFSETQ. Trimming cost V 6 bases and J 2 bases, with 27 bases left between them. This CDR3 is built from 19 residues. The CDR3, as DNA: TGCGCCAGCAAGACGCTCGGGACACGGGTAAGAACGGGCAATCAGCCCCAGCATTTT. This encodes CASKTLGTRVRTGNQPQHF.

The sample holds a few counts of this clonotype. V is TRBV21-1 and J is TRBJ2-2. TRBV21-1 is noted as a pseudogene. The CDR3 totals 14 residues. CDR3 nucleotide sequence: TGTGCCAGCAGGGGTAGTTGTGACACCGGGGAGCTGTTTTTT. This encodes CASRGSCDTGELFF.

There are a few counts of this clonotype. The chain joins TRBV20-1 to TRBJ2-2, with 11 bases matching TRBD2. Trimming at V came to 2 bases and at J to 4 bases, leaving 12 bases not matched to a gene. Germline CDR1 reads DFQATT; CDR2 reads SNEGSKA (reference sequence). The length of the CDR3 is 18 residues. CDR3 in DNA: TGCAGTGCTAGACTAGCGGGAGGCCCAAGGGGTGGCACCGGGGAGCTGTTTTTT. It is translated as CSARLAGGPRGGTGELFF.

The J gene is TRBJ1-2, the V gene TRBV4-2, with D perhaps TRBD1 (5 bases). In germline, CDR1 is LGHNA, CDR2 YNFKEQ. CDR3 length equals 14 residues. Trimming removed 4 bases from V and 8 bases from J, with 17 bases in between. The CDR3 reads CASSPLGGVGGYTF. The CDR3 coding sequence is TGTGCCAGCAGCCCACTCGGAGGGGTTGGGGGCTACACCTTC.

This clonotype showed up just a few times. This chain uses TRBV12-3 or TRBV12-4 with TRBJ2-1; no firm D call. V shed 7 bases and J shed 3 bases, with 10 bases lying between them. There are 13 residues in the CDR3. Here the CDR3 reads CASNPLGYNEQFF. The CDR3 region has the DNA TGTGCCAGCAACCCCCTCGGCTACAATGAGCAGTTCTTC.

This clonotype was seen a handful of times. The chain combines TRBV3-1 with TRBJ2-2, with 10 bases matching TRBD2. Germline-derived CDR1 and CDR2 are LGHDT and YNNKEL (reference sequence). This CDR3 comprises 15 residues. Trimming took 4 bases from V and 10 from J; bases not matched to a gene: 9. The CDR3 is CASSPLAGVLEELFF. DNA of the CDR3: TGTGCCAGCAGCCCGCTAGCGGGAGTTTTGGAGGAGCTGTTTTTT. Looking up the rest from reference TRBV3-1 and TRBJ2-2 gives the full variable domain: DTAVSQTPKYLVTQMGNDKSIKCEQNLGHDTMYWYKQDSKKFLKIMFSYNNKELIINETVPNRFSPKSPDKAHLNLHINSLELGDSAVYFCASSPLAGVLEELFFGEGSRLTVL.

The gene calls are TRBV5-5 and TRBJ2-5; no reliable D call. The V end was cut by 4 bases, the J end by 1 base, with 14 bases between. Germline V gene lookup returns CDR1 SGHKS and CDR2 YYEKEE (reference sequence). The CDR3 loop spans 15 amino acids. CDR3: CASSARTETQETQYF. The CDR3 region has the DNA TGTGCCAGCAGCGCCCGGACGGAGACCCAAGAGACCCAGTACTTC.

This clonotype came up a few times. The V call is TRBV6-1, the J call TRBJ2-7; the match to TRBD1 covers 7 bases. The germline V gene has CDR1 MNHNS and CDR2 SASEGT. The CDR3 extends over 12 amino acids. Unmatched junction bases numbered 7, after V lost 8 bases and J lost 6 bases. In DNA, the CDR3 is TGTGCCAGCCGGACAGGATCGACCGAGCAGTACTTC. Translated, it gives CASRTGSTEQYF.

This clonotype was counted at least ten times. CDR3: CASSVAATNEKLFF. The CDR3 bases are TGCGCCAGCAGCGTCGCAGCAACTAATGAAAAACTGTTTTTT. The rearrangement links TRBV5-1 to TRBJ1-4; D not resolved. Germline loops: CDR1 SGHRS, CDR2 YFSETQ. There are 14 residues in the CDR3. V lost 4 bases and J 0 bases, leaving 7 bases between the germline ends.

The V and J genes are TRBV5-1 and TRBJ1-5; the D gene is possibly TRBD1 (5 bases). Germline V gene lookup returns CDR1 SGHRS and CDR2 YFSETQ. This CDR3 is built from 13 residues. Trimming shortened V by 4 bases and J by 4 bases, and 9 bases separated the two germline ends. CDR3 in amino acids: CASSPDRNQPQHF. In nucleotides, the CDR3 is TGCGCCAGCAGCCCCGACAGAAATCAGCCCCAGCATTTT.

To note about this clonotype: A junction end diverges from the germline sequence, so it may reflect a read error. This chain links TRBV20-1 with TRBJ2-3; 8 nucleotides match TRBD2. CDR3 length: 17 amino acids. CDR1 is DFQATT, CDR2 SNEGSKA, per germline (reference sequence). The CDR3 here is CCARDPQRGTSTDTQYF. The CDR3 DNA follows: TGCTGTGCTAGAGATCCCCAGCGGGGGACTAGCACAGATACGCAGTATTTT.